This T cell receptor beta chain was identified during a study of T cell responses to AZD1222 COVID-19 vaccine. Study as a whole: Pooled samples include second doses given at about 4 or 12 weeks.

This clone showed up just once. Its antigen remains unknown. CDR3 length: 15 residues. Per germline, CDR1 LNHDA and CDR2 SQIVND (reference sequence). The J segment lost 1 base and the V segment lost 4 bases, leaving 4 bases of the junction unmatched. Whole-study results and caveats: Spike-specific TCR breadth and depth rose after two AZD1222 doses. Clonal diversity was possibly underestimated, and the donors were mostly white British, with more females.

TCRdb's table, derived via immunoSEQ multiplex PCR, lists solely in-frame clones and lacks some. The table lists approximately 130,000 clones, more than 85% of them singletons. The material was peripheral blood, obtained on day 0 of AZD1222 vaccination. This sequence originates from an adult in good health. The chain combines TRBV19 with TRBJ1-5; 7 bases line up with TRBD1. The CDR3 region has the DNA TGTGCCAGTAGTAGGACGGACAGGAGCAATCAGCCCCAGCATTTT. It is translated as CASSRTDRSNQPQHF.